The 28 T cell receptor beta chains presented below share a single source sample, sequenced in a study of tumor and adjacent non-tumor tissue in lung cancer. This sample's RNA came from whole unsorted tissue. The normal lung tissue was taken more than 3 cm from the tumor edge. The library came from three nested PCR rounds adapted from ARM-PCR protocols. Using its own MiXCR run on the multiplex PCR reads, TCRdb lists one record per CDR3 protein. The repertoire holds about 75,000 distinct CDR3 sequences, with roughly 75% as singletons. Input material: distant non-tumor lung tissue. Receptors were obtained from a woman between 50 and 59 years old with non-small cell lung cancer.

This clonotype has only one observation. The chain carries TRBV12-3 or TRBV12-4 and TRBJ1-1; maybe TRBD1 (5 bases). The CDR3 covers 15 residues. Trimming left V 9 bases short and J 3 bases short, with 20 bases between. Written as DNA, the CDR3 is TGTGCCAGTAGTAGAGACCCGGGGGAAGACACTGAAGCTTTCTTT. Protein: CASSRDPGEDTEAFF.

Notes on this clonotype: A much larger clonotype is one base distant, so this may be a read error. V usage is TRBV4-2 and J usage is TRBJ2-5; 7 nucleotides align to TRBD1. The CDR3 runs 16 residues. The V gene's germline CDR1 is LGHNA and CDR2 YNFKEQ. In nucleotides, the CDR3 is TGTGCCAGCAACCAAGGGGACAGAAGCTACCAAGAGACCCAGTACTTC. Protein sequence: CASNQGDRSYQETQYF.

In regard to this clonotype: One junction end disagrees with the germline gene, perhaps due to a read error. V gene TRBV6-1 combines with J gene TRBJ2-1; 12 positions match TRBD2. The CDR3 length is 15 residues. Germline CDR1 reads MNHNS; CDR2 reads SASEGT. CDR3 nucleotide sequence: TGTGCCAGCAGTCTAGCGGGAGGGTCGTACAATGAGCAGCTCTTC. Translating it yields CASSLAGGSYNEQLF.

As concerns this clonotype: At one of its ends the junction is not consistent with the germline gene, which may arise from a read error. This chain joins TRBV19 and TRBJ2-1; 7 positions agree with TRBD1. The CDR3 runs to 14 residues. The germline V gene has CDR1 LNHDA and CDR2 SQIVND (reference sequence). This chain's CDR3 is CVSSSQGDYNEQFF. CDR3 nucleotide sequence: TGTGTCAGTAGTAGCCAGGGGGACTACAATGAGCAGTTCTTC.

For this clonotype: At one end the junction does not follow the germline gene, possibly because of a read error. This sequence joins TRBV6-1 and TRBJ2-1; the D gene is possibly TRBD2 (5 bases). Germline CDR1 MNHNS, CDR2 SASEGT. The CDR3 spans 16 residues. Here the CDR3 reads CASSEVYLDSYNGQFF. The CDR3 nucleotides read TGTGCCAGCAGTGAAGTTTATCTGGACTCCTACAATGGGCAGTTCTTC.

About this clonotype: Its ends do not fully match the called genes, so a read error is possible. V gene TRBV6-2 or TRBV6-3 combines with J gene TRBJ2-7; weak D call: TRBD1 (5 bases). CDR3 size: 14 residues. CDR1 and CDR2 from the germline V gene are MNHEY and SVGEGT. In DNA form, the CDR3 reads TGTGCCAGCAGTGGACATGCCACCTCCTACGAGCAGCATTTC. Translated, it gives CASSGHATSYEQHF.

On this clonotype itself: A single base separates this from a much larger clone, so it may be a read error. V is TRBV20-1 and J is TRBJ2-3; 9 bases map to TRBD2. The CDR3 is made up of 15 amino acids. V shed 6 bases and J 4 bases; nucleotides not matched to a gene: 11. Germline V CDR1 and CDR2: DFQATT, SNEGSKA (reference sequence). The CDR3 protein is CSATSGTSSADTQYF. The CDR3 DNA follows: TGCAGTGCCACTTCCGGGACTAGCAGTGCAGATACGCAGTATTTT.

About this clonotype: The germline gene is not matched at one end of the junction; a read error may be the cause. J is TRBJ2-6 and V is TRBV20-1; D call uncertain. There are 17 residues in the CDR3. The germline CDR1 and CDR2 sequences are DFQATT and SNEGSKA (reference sequence). Written as DNA, the CDR3 is TGCAGTGCCGCCCCTGTAGAGAGCCCCTCTGTGGCCAACGTCCTGACTTTC. Translation gives CSAAPVESPSVANVLTF.

Points on this clonotype: This may be a read error, as it is one base from a much larger clone. This chain uses TRBV20-1 with TRBJ2-5, with D possibly TRBD1 on 5 matching bases. Germline CDR1 is DFQATT and CDR2 is SNEGSKA (reference sequence). V shed 3 bases and J shed 0 bases, with 14 bases lying between them. CDR3 length: 15 amino acids. CDR3 sequence reads: CSASRFSRDQETQYF. The CDR3 DNA sequence: TGCAGTGCTAGTAGGTTTAGCAGGGACCAAGAGACCCAGTACTTC.

The V gene is TRBV11-2, the J gene TRBJ1-1; D is ambiguous. The V gene's germline CDR1 is SGHAT and CDR2 FQNNGV. V dropped 2 bases and J dropped 2 bases, with 6 bases sitting between them. The CDR3 has 13 amino acids. CDR3 bases: TGTGCCAGCAGCTTACTGCATAACACTGAAGCTTTCTTT. It is translated as CASSLLHNTEAFF.

For this clonotype: A read error is possible here, since a much larger clone lies one base away. V gene TRBV4-1 combines with J gene TRBJ2-3, with 8 bases that match TRBD1. The trim removed 7 bases at V and 3 bases at J, leaving 15 bases unmatched. This CDR3 is 17 amino acids long. Germline V gene data show CDR1 as MGHRA and CDR2 as YSYEKL. The CDR3 region has the DNA TGCGCCAGCAACCATCAAAACCGGGACAGGAGTACAGATACGCAGTATTTT. Protein: CASNHQNRDRSTDTQYF.

Comments on this clonotype: This may come from a read error, since a much larger clone is one base off. The V call is TRBV6-2 or TRBV6-3, the J call TRBJ1-5, with D tentatively TRBD1 (5 bases). The CDR3 runs to 14 residues. Deletions cut 9 bases from V and 2 bases from J, with 14 bases between. CDR1 MNHEY and CDR2 SVGEGT come from the germline V gene. CDR3 loop: CASWTQGGNQPQHF. CDR3 in DNA: TGTGCCAGTTGGACCCAGGGAGGCAATCAGCCCCAGCATTTT.

About this clonotype itself: Germline and junction disagree at one end, which may indicate a read error. V and J are TRBV11-2 and TRBJ2-3, with D possibly being TRBD1 (7 bases). The V gene's germline CDR1 is SGHAT and CDR2 FQNNGV. The CDR3 contains 13 residues. The CDR3 loop is CTSNGGGADMQYF. In DNA form, the CDR3 reads TGTACCAGCAACGGAGGGGGCGCAGATATGCAGTATTTT.

This sequence joins TRBV11-2 and TRBJ2-1, with a possible D match to TRBD2 (6 bases). Germline V gene data show CDR1 as SGHAT and CDR2 as FQNNGV. Trimming removed 4 bases from V and 8 bases from J, with 21 bases in between. The CDR3 loop spans 16 amino acids. The CDR3 loop reads CASSSRAIRGIDEQFF. In DNA, the CDR3 is TGTGCCAGCAGCTCAAGGGCGATTCGGGGGATCGATGAGCAGTTCTTC.

Worth noting for this clonotype: The junction and the germline gene differ at one end; a read error may be behind it. The V and J genes are TRBV7-8 and TRBJ2-7; 11 bases are a match to TRBD2. This CDR3 has 16 residues. Germline CDR1 SGHVS, CDR2 FQNEAQ. For the CDR3, the DNA is TGTGCCAGCAGCTTAGCGACTAGCGGGGTCTCCTACGAGCACTACTTC. It encodes CASSLATSGVSYEHYF. Full variable domain (outside the CDR3, taken from reference TRBV7-8 and TRBJ2-7): GAGVSQSPRYKVAKRGQDVALRCDPISGHVSLFWYQQALGQGPEFLTYFQNEAQLDKSGLPSDRFFAERPEGSVSTLKIQRTQQEDSAVYLCASSLATSGVSYEHYFGPGTRLTVT.

Regarding this clonotype: At one end the junction does not follow the germline gene, possibly because of a read error. The gene calls are TRBV28 and TRBJ2-1, with D perhaps matching TRBD1 (6 bases). There are 14 residues in the CDR3. Germline loops: CDR1 MDHEN, CDR2 SYDVKM. The DNA of the CDR3 is TGTGCCAGCTGTAGACAGGCCCTCTACAATGATCAGTTCTTC. Translation gives CASCRQALYNDQFF.

With respect to this clonotype: An end of the junction differs from the germline gene, which may be a read error. The gene calls are TRBV6-2 or TRBV6-3 and TRBJ1-2, with D maybe TRBD1 (5 bases). CDR1 is MNHEY and CDR2 is SVGEGT in the germline V gene. The CDR3 has 13 amino acids. CDR3 nucleotide sequence: TGTGTCAGCAGTTCTCAGGGTATGGATGGTTACGCCTTC. Residues: CVSSSQGMDGYAF.

V and J are TRBV20-1 and TRBJ2-7; 8 bases align to TRBD1. In germline, CDR1 is DFQATT, CDR2 SNEGSKA (reference sequence). This CDR3 region has 14 residues. The V segment lost 5 bases and the J segment 5 bases; nucleotides outside the gene matches: 11. The CDR3 nucleotides read TGCAGTGCTCTGGCGGACAGGGCGTCCGACGAGCAGTACTTC. Residues: CSALADRASDEQYF.

With respect to this clonotype: A much larger clone lies one base from this, so it may be a read error. J is TRBJ1-5 and V is TRBV6-6, with D possibly matching TRBD1 (6 bases). CDR1 MNHNY and CDR2 SVGAGI come from the germline V gene (reference sequence). With 5 bases removed from V and 1 base from J, the gap between germline ends came to 21 bases. The CDR3 has 18 amino acids. CDR3 DNA sequence: TGTGCCAGCAGTCCCCTGGACAGCGCCCAGGGGAGCAATCAGCCCCAGCATTTT. Encoded protein: CASSPLDSAQGSNQPQHF.

V is TRBV12-3 or TRBV12-4 and J is TRBJ1-1; maybe TRBD1 (6 bases). The CDR3 is 13 residues long. The ends were cut back, 5 bases at V and 4 bases at J, with 11 bases in the middle. DNA of the CDR3: TGTGCCAGCAGTGCCGCACAGGGCACTGAAGCTTTCTTT. Translated, it gives CASSAAQGTEAFF.

This clonotype was detected only a few times. The V call is TRBV6-1, the J call TRBJ1-5; the D is unclear. Germline V CDR1 and CDR2: MNHNS, SASEGT. Trimming left V 4 bases short and J 6 bases short, with 10 bases between. This CDR3 is built from 13 residues. CDR3 sequence: CASSARSGQPQHF. CDR3 coding DNA: TGTGCCAGCAGTGCTAGGTCGGGTCAGCCCCAGCATTTT.

This clonotype was counted many times. The chain carries TRBV6-6 and TRBJ1-1; D is uncertain. CDR1 is MNHNY and CDR2 is SVGAGI in the germline V gene (reference sequence). CDR3 length: 14 amino acids. V was trimmed by 2 bases and J by 6 bases, leaving 13 bases between them. CDR3 protein: CASSYRVSGSEAFF. DNA of the CDR3: TGTGCCAGCAGTTACCGGGTTTCCGGATCTGAAGCTTTCTTT.

In the case of this clonotype: Possible read error: a much larger clone is one base away. The chain uses TRBV29-1 and TRBJ2-1; D is perhaps TRBD2 (5 bases). The CDR3 runs to 16 residues. Germline V gene data show CDR1 as SQVTM and CDR2 as ANQGSEA. The CDR3 DNA is TGCAGCGTTGAAGGGGCTAGCCCCCGCTCCTACAGTGAGCAGTTCTTC. Its translation is CSVEGASPRSYSEQFF.

This rearrangement joins TRBV6-6 to TRBJ2-7, with 8 bases identical to TRBD1. With 6 bases clipped from V and 3 bases from J, the junction kept 7 bases outside the gene matches. Looked up from germline, CDR1 is MNHNY and CDR2 is SVGAGI (reference sequence). This CDR3 has 14 residues. The CDR3 loop reads CASRYTDRDYEQYF. In nucleotides, the CDR3 is TGTGCCAGCAGATATACGGACAGGGACTACGAGCAGTACTTC.

Of note for this clonotype: It may be a read error: a sequence one base away is much more abundant. The chain couples TRBV20-1 to TRBJ2-3; D unclear. The CDR3 sequence is 12 residues long. Trimming removed 5 bases from V and 2 bases from J, with 8 bases in between. CDR1 and CDR2 (germline): DFQATT, SNEGSKA (reference sequence). This chain's CDR3 is CSAGYHTDTQYF. For the CDR3, the DNA is TGCAGTGCTGGCTACCACACAGATACGCAGTATTTT.

Comments on this clonotype: An end of the junction differs from the germline gene, which may be a read error. This CDR3 is CSVEDFVGRELSTDMQYF. The CDR3 nucleotides read TGCAGCGTTGAAGATTTTGTCGGCAGGGAGTTAAGCACAGATATGCAGTATTTT. V is TRBV29-1 and J is TRBJ2-3, with D possibly being TRBD1 or TRBD2 (5 bases each). The CDR3 sequence is 18 residues long. CDR1 is SQVTM, CDR2 ANQGSEA, per germline.

This clonotype appeared once. A junction boundary mismatches the germline segment, possibly from a read error. The V and J genes are TRBV11-2 and TRBJ2-1; D is unresolved. Germline CDR1 and CDR2: SGHAT and FQNNGV. The CDR3 is made up of 15 amino acids. This CDR3 reads CSSSLGSLAGNEQFF. The DNA for the CDR3 is TGTTCCAGCAGCTTAGGATCCTTGGCTGGGAATGAACAGTTCTTC.

This clonotype was seen ten or more times. The chain has TRBV20-1 and TRBJ2-7; 9 bases match TRBD2. CDR1 is DFQATT, CDR2 SNEGSKA, per germline (reference sequence). V lost 3 bases and J lost 4; bases outside the gene matches: 10. This CDR3 region has 15 residues. The CDR3 coding sequence is TGCAGTGCTAGGTCTAGCGGGGATAACTCTTACGAGCAGTACTTC. Encoded protein: CSARSSGDNSYEQYF.